These 18 T cell receptor beta chains originate from one sample sequenced in a study of control samples from healthy donors and cancer patients. Some clones are missing from TCRdb's copy, which holds only in-frame ones; the method was immunoSEQ multiplex PCR. The sample has more than 70,000 clones, roughly 91% seen once. Source material: PBMCs. The receptors originated from a man in his sixties with lung cancer.

The rearrangement uses TRBV5-1 and TRBJ2-3, with D perhaps matching TRBD1 (5 bases). With 3 bases removed from V and 0 bases from J, the gap between germline ends came to 17 bases. There are 17 residues in the CDR3. Germline CDR1 and CDR2: SGHRS and YFSETQ. The CDR3 DNA is TGCGCCAGCAGCTCCTCCCGACAGACGGATAGCACAGATACGCAGTATTTT. Its protein product is CASSSSRQTDSTDTQYF.

The chain combines TRBV6-5 with TRBJ2-7; unclear D gene. This CDR3 is 12 amino acids long. Trimming took 10 bases from V and 2 from J, leaving 12 bases between them. Germline V gives CDR1 MNHEY, CDR2 SVGAGI. The CDR3 loop reads CATKGLTYEQYF. The CDR3 DNA is TGTGCCACTAAGGGCCTTACCTACGAGCAGTACTTC.

The chain joins TRBV5-5 to TRBJ1-4; D remains ambiguous. CDR1 SGHKS and CDR2 YYEKEE come from the germline V gene (reference sequence). Trimming removed 1 base from V and 5 bases from J, with 9 bases in between. This CDR3 is 14 amino acids long. CDR3 protein: CASSLRYENEKLFF. The CDR3 DNA reads TGTGCCAGCAGCTTGAGATACGAGAATGAAAAACTGTTTTTT.

This clone has only a few counts. V and J are TRBV30 and TRBJ2-1; D is possibly TRBD2 (6 bases). Germline CDR1 is GTSNPN and CDR2 is SVGIG (reference sequence). The CDR3 is made up of 16 amino acids. Trimming shortened V by 4 bases and J by 0 bases, and 16 bases separated the two germline ends. The CDR3 protein is CAWMMLGGSSYNEQFF. The CDR3 coding sequence is TGTGCCTGGATGATGCTTGGAGGGAGCTCCTACAATGAGCAGTTCTTC. The full variable domain, in which reference TRBV30 and TRBJ2-1 provide the parts outside the CDR3, is SQTIHQWPATLVQPVGSPLSLECTVEGTSNPNLYWYRQAAGRGLQLLFYSVGIGQISSEVPQNLSASRPQDRQFILSSKKLLLSDSGFYLCAWMMLGGSSYNEQFFGPGTRLTVL.

The chain employs TRBV19 and TRBJ1-3, with unresolved D. CDR1 and CDR2 from the germline V gene are LNHDA and SQIVND (reference sequence). The CDR3 is 12 amino acids. Trimming removed 9 bases from V and 4 bases from J, with 10 bases in between. CDR3 bases: TGTGCCAGCGGGTCCGGAGGAAACACCATATATTTT. Translating it yields CASGSGGNTIYF. The full variable domain, its missing parts supplied by reference TRBV19 and TRBJ1-3, is DGGITQSPKYLFRKEGQNVTLSCEQNLNHDAMYWYRQDPGQGLRLIYYSQIVNDFQKGDIAEGYSVSREKKESFPLTVTSAQKNPTAFYLCASGSGGNTIYFGEGSWLTVV.

The chain links TRBV18 to TRBJ2-3; D unresolved. V dropped 2 bases and J dropped 3 bases, with 9 bases sitting between them. Germline-derived CDR1 and CDR2 are KGHSH and LQKENI. This CDR3 is 14 amino acids long. Here the CDR3 reads CASSPGDGTDTQYF. The CDR3 nucleotides read TGTGCCAGCTCACCAGGGGATGGAACAGATACGCAGTATTTT.

This rearrangement joins TRBV15 to TRBJ2-3; D gene unclear. CDR1 and CDR2 (germline): LNHNV, YYDKDF (reference sequence). The CDR3 extends over 15 amino acids. V lost 3 bases, J lost 3 bases, and 13 bases lay in between. Here the CDR3 DNA reads TGTGCCACCAGCAGTTTGGAAGACATGACAGATACGCAGTATTTT. Translation: CATSSLEDMTDTQYF.

The chain joins TRBV6-5 to TRBJ2-7; 12 bases match TRBD1. With 7 bases clipped from V and 4 bases from J, the junction kept 5 bases outside the gene matches. The CDR3 is 14 residues long. Germline CDR1 and CDR2: MNHEY and SVGAGI. The CDR3 coding sequence is TGTGCCAGCAAGGGACAGGGGGCGCGGTACGAGCAGTACTTC. Its translation is CASKGQGARYEQYF.

The chain uses TRBV7-3 and TRBJ1-2; 10 nucleotides align to TRBD1. Trimming removed 4 bases from V and 4 bases from J; junction bases left unmatched: 6. The length of the CDR3 is 15 residues. CDR1 SGHTA and CDR2 FQGTGA come from the germline V gene. CDR3 in amino acids: CASSSTGGGGYGYTF. CDR3 DNA sequence: TGTGCCAGCAGCTCGACAGGGGGCGGCGGCTATGGCTACACCTTC. Full variable domain (missing parts from reference TRBV7-3 and TRBJ1-2): GAGVSQTPSNKVTEKGKYVELRCDPISGHTALYWYRQSLGQGPEFLIYFQGTGAADDSGLPNDRFFAVRPEGSVSTLKIQRTERGDSAVYLCASSSTGGGGYGYTFGSGTRLTVV.

V gene TRBV3-1 (or the pseudogene TRBV3-2) combines with J gene TRBJ2-2; 10 bases are a match to TRBD2. V shed 0 bases and J 5 bases; nucleotides not matched to a gene: 6. Germline lookup yields CDR1 LGHDT and CDR2 YNNKEL (reference sequence). CDR3 length: 17 amino acids. The CDR3 DNA is TGTGCCAGCAGCCAAGAAATAGCGGGGGGCCCTACCGGGGAGCTGTTTTTT. Its protein is CASSQEIAGGPTGELFF.

The rearrangement joins TRBV7-2 to TRBJ2-7; 7 nucleotides match TRBD1. Germline V lookup: CDR1 SGHTA, CDR2 FQGNSA. Unmatched junction bases numbered 4, after V lost 2 bases and J lost 6 bases. This CDR3 contains 13 residues. The CDR3 sequence is CASSLRGPGEQYV. The CDR3 nucleotides read TGTGCCAGCAGCTTAAGGGGGCCCGGCGAGCAGTACGTC.

This chain links TRBV18 with TRBJ2-7; D is uncertain. The CDR3 consists of 14 residues. Trimming cost V 5 bases and J 2 bases, with 13 bases left between them. The germline V gene encodes CDR1 KGHSH and CDR2 LQKENI. CDR3 sequence (DNA): TGTGCCAGCTCATCCCCGAGACTCACCTACGAGCAGTACTTC. Amino acids: CASSSPRLTYEQYF.

The chain carries TRBV18 and TRBJ2-2; the D call may be TRBD1 or TRBD2 (5 bases each). Trimming took 3 bases from V and 7 from J, leaving 24 bases between them. The CDR3 runs 18 residues. Germline V gives CDR1 KGHSH, CDR2 LQKENI. This chain's CDR3 is CASSPLPSSGRDHGELFF. The CDR3 nucleotides read TGTGCCAGCTCACCTTTACCATCCTCCGGCAGGGACCACGGGGAGCTGTTTTTT.

The chain employs TRBV10-3 and TRBJ2-7; perhaps TRBD1 as D (5 bases). Germline V gene data show CDR1 as ENHRY and CDR2 as SYGVKD. The CDR3 consists of 15 residues. The germline V and J ends were trimmed by 0 bases and 1 base, with 10 bases remaining between them. CDR3 nucleotides: TGTGCCATCAGTGAGTCAAGGGCAGGGTCCTACGAGCAGTACTTC. This encodes CAISESRAGSYEQYF.

CDR3 coding DNA: TGCGCCAGCAGCTTGGAAGGGGCAGAATTCGGGGAGCTGTTTTTT. This translates into CASSLEGAEFGELFF. The chain combines TRBV5-1 with TRBJ2-2; TRBD1 is a possible D gene (5 bases). Germline CDR1 SGHRS, CDR2 YFSETQ. V was trimmed by 0 bases and J by 7 bases, leaving 13 bases between them. This CDR3 has 15 amino acids.

The V gene is TRBV10-1, the J gene TRBJ1-4; D is undetermined. Germline values: CDR1 WNHNN, CDR2 SYGVQD (reference sequence). V was cut by 7 bases and J by 3 bases, with 9 bases left in between. CDR3 length: 13 residues. The CDR3 nucleotides read TGCGCCAGCAATGACGGGGCTAATGAAAAACTGTTTTTT. It translates to CASNDGANEKLFF.

The chain employs TRBV7-6 and TRBJ2-1; 10 positions agree with TRBD1. This CDR3 contains 14 residues. Germline V gene sequence: CDR1 SGHVS, CDR2 FNYEAQ. After removal of 5 bases from V and 8 bases from J, the junction contained 6 bases not matched to a gene. CDR3 sequence (DNA): TGTGCCAGCAGCCCCGGGACAGGGGTCGATGAGCAGTTCTTC. Amino acid sequence: CASSPGTGVDEQFF.

The chain links TRBV12-3 or TRBV12-4 to TRBJ2-5; D perhaps matches TRBD1 (5 bases). The CDR3 runs 13 residues. V was trimmed by 3 bases and J by 5 bases, leaving 10 bases between them. The CDR3 DNA follows: TGTGCCAGCAGTTTGACAGTTCGGGAGACCCAGTACTTC. This gives the protein CASSLTVRETQYF.